Below are 30 T cell receptor beta chains sequenced from a single sample in a study of T cell repertoires in cytomegalovirus infection. Their antigens remain unidentified. TCRdb used MiXCR to reprocess the reads, holding one entry per CDR3 protein. Here the sample spans some 500,000 distinct CDR3 sequences, 25% to 35% being singletons. Specimen: cultured PBMCs, collected from culture after CMV antigen stimulation. These receptor sequences come from a human donor in good health (CMV status not recorded). Some clones in this sample may be carry-over from other donors' samples.

The V gene is TRBV20-1, the J gene TRBJ2-3; TRBD2 might be the D (5 bases). V lost 0 bases, J lost 2 bases, and 18 bases lay in between. CDR1 and CDR2 from the germline V gene are DFQATT and SNEGSKA (reference sequence). This CDR3 has 17 amino acids. The CDR3 nucleotides are TGCAGTGCTAGAGAAGAGCTAGCTTCTGACCCCACAGATACGCAGTATTTT. Encoded protein: CSAREELASDPTDTQYF.

This clonotype showed up just a few times. The rearrangement joins TRBV2 to TRBJ2-1; the match to TRBD2 covers 10 bases. CDR1 SNHLY and CDR2 FYNNEI come from the germline V gene. V trimming: 6 bases; J trimming: 8 bases; junction bases outside the gene matches: 7. The CDR3 spans 14 residues. The CDR3 region is CASSLLAGVYEQFF. The CDR3 nucleotides read TGTGCCAGCAGCCTCCTAGCGGGAGTGTATGAGCAGTTCTTC.

In its sample, this clonotype was seen many times. V and J are TRBV6-1 and TRBJ2-5; 9 positions agree with TRBD1. The germline CDR1 and CDR2 sequences are MNHNS and SASEGT. The CDR3 extends over 15 amino acids. The J segment lost 2 bases and the V segment lost 5 bases, leaving 6 bases of the junction unmatched. CDR3 amino acids: CASSWTGEFQETQYF. CDR3 coding DNA: TGTGCCAGCAGTTGGACAGGGGAGTTTCAAGAGACCCAGTACTTC.

This clonotype came up a few times. The gene calls are TRBV7-6 and TRBJ1-5; possibly TRBD1 for D (5 bases). CDR3 length: 13 residues. V lost 5 bases and J lost 6, with 11 bases in between. In germline, CDR1 is SGHVS, CDR2 FNYEAQ. CDR3 sequence: CASSQGAAQPQHF. The CDR3 nucleotides read TGTGCCAGCAGCCAAGGGGCGGCTCAGCCCCAGCATTTT.

This clonotype was detected only a few times. CDR3 DNA sequence: TGTGCCAGCAACCTAGCGGGAGGACCTAGCACAGATACGCAGTATTTT. Translation: CASNLAGGPSTDTQYF. The chain couples TRBV11-2 to TRBJ2-3; 11 nucleotides agree with TRBD2. The ends lost 7 bases at V and 0 bases at J; junction bases unmatched: 6. CDR1 and CDR2 from the germline V gene are SGHAT and FQNNGV. This CDR3 comprises 16 residues. Full variable domain (rest looked up from reference TRBV11-2 and TRBJ2-3): EAGVAQSPRYKIIEKRQSVAFWCNPISGHATLYWYQQILGQGPKLLIQFQNNGVVDDSQLPKDRFSAERLKGVDSTLKIQPAKLEDSAVYLCASNLAGGPSTDTQYFGPGTRLTVL.

The chain is built from TRBV6-6 and TRBJ2-3; 9 nucleotides align to TRBD1. This CDR3 has 16 residues. V gave up 6 bases and J gave up 2 bases; unmatched junction bases: 9. From germline, CDR1 is MNHNY and CDR2 SVGAGI (reference sequence). The CDR3 loop reads CASRVTGGADTDTQYF. In DNA form, the CDR3 reads TGTGCCAGCAGGGTCACAGGGGGCGCGGACACAGATACGCAGTATTTT.

CDR3 DNA: TGCAGCGCCCCTCGTATGGGAGCTGGGACCTACAATGAGCAGTTCTTC. This gives the protein CSAPRMGAGTYNEQFF. The chain combines TRBV20-1 with TRBJ2-1; possibly TRBD2 for D (5 bases). The CDR3 consists of 16 residues. Germline V gene data show CDR1 as DFQATT and CDR2 as SNEGSKA (reference sequence).

V and J are TRBV6-2 or TRBV6-3 and TRBJ1-1; no clear D. V lost 1 base, J lost 5 bases, and 8 bases lay in between. CDR1 is MNHEY and CDR2 is SVGEGT in the germline V gene. CDR3 length equals 13 residues. CDR3 coding DNA: TGTGCCAGCAGTTACTGGAGGCAGACTGAAGCTTTCTTT. Protein sequence: CASSYWRQTEAFF.

Here the CDR3 DNA reads TGTGCCAGCAGTTACGACAGCCCTAATGAGCAGTTCTTC. Its protein product is CASSYDSPNEQFF. The chain combines TRBV6-5 with TRBJ2-1; the D gene is possibly TRBD1 (5 bases). This CDR3 contains 13 residues. V lost 2 bases to trimming and J lost 7 bases, with 9 bases between them. Germline CDR1 MNHEY, CDR2 SVGAGI.

Ten or more counts support this clonotype. The genes are TRBV12-3 or TRBV12-4 and TRBJ2-1; 8 bases agree with TRBD1. The CDR3 length is 14 residues. After removal of 3 bases from V and 9 bases from J, the junction contained 7 bases not matched to a gene. CDR3 region: CASSLSGGKGEQFF. In DNA form, the CDR3 reads TGTGCCAGCAGTTTGTCAGGGGGCAAGGGTGAGCAGTTCTTC.

Ten or more counts support this clonotype. The chain couples TRBV7-6 to TRBJ2-3, with 11 bases fitting TRBD2. This CDR3 is built from 16 residues. CDR1 is SGHVS and CDR2 is FNYEAQ in the germline V gene. V was pared by 5 bases and J by 5 bases, with 9 bases of the junction left unmatched. For the CDR3, the DNA is TGTGCCAGCAGCCTTTTAACTAGCGGGAGAGGAGATACGCAGTATTTT. Translation gives CASSLLTSGRGDTQYF.

The CDR3 region is CASSYSPEYGYTF. In nucleotides, the CDR3 is TGTGCCAGCAGTTACTCCCCAGAATATGGCTACACCTTC. This chain links TRBV6-6 with TRBJ1-2; D remains ambiguous. The V gene's germline CDR1 is MNHNY and CDR2 SVGAGI (reference sequence). Trimming took 0 bases from V and 5 from J, leaving 7 bases between them. There are 13 residues in the CDR3.

The chain has TRBV19 and TRBJ2-5; D uncertain. V lost 0 bases and J lost 3, with 11 bases in between. Germline V gene data show CDR1 as LNHDA and CDR2 as SQIVND (reference sequence). This CDR3 is built from 15 residues. The CDR3 coding sequence is TGTGCCAGTAGTATAGATCAGAACGCAGAAGAGACCCAGTACTTC. Protein product: CASSIDQNAEETQYF.

J is TRBJ1-5 and V is TRBV6-8; 8 nucleotides line up with TRBD1. This CDR3 contains 15 residues. CDR1 and CDR2 from the germline V gene are MNHGY and SAAAGT. The trim removed 2 bases at V and 3 bases at J, leaving 3 bases unmatched. Here the CDR3 reads CASSYRGQANQPQHF. CDR3 DNA sequence: TGTGCCAGCAGTTACCGGGGACAGGCCAATCAGCCCCAGCATTTT.

This clonotype appeared a few times. This chain links TRBV7-2 with TRBJ2-3; 7 bases match TRBD2. Trimming cost V 2 bases and J 8 bases; bases outside gene matches: 7. The CDR3 has 14 amino acids. CDR1 is SGHTA and CDR2 is FQGNSA in the germline V gene. The DNA of the CDR3 is TGTGCCAGCAGCTTAAGGCGGGAGCTCGGTACGCAGTATTTT. As protein: CASSLRRELGTQYF.

This clonotype was seen many times. V usage is TRBV7-2 and J usage is TRBJ1-6, with D possibly TRBD1 on 6 matching bases. CDR3 length: 16 amino acids. Germline CDR1 SGHTA, CDR2 FQGNSA. V lost 2 bases and J 3 bases, leaving 11 bases between the germline ends. CDR3 DNA: TGTGCCAGCAGCTTATTCGGACAGAGCTATAATTCACCCCTCCACTTT. Translated, it gives CASSLFGQSYNSPLHF. The full variable domain, completed using reference TRBV7-2 and TRBJ1-6, is GAGVSQSPSNKVTEKGKDVELRCDPISGHTALYWYRQSLGQGLEFLIYFQGNSAPDKSGLPSDRFSAERTGGSVSTLTIQRTQQEDSAVYLCASSLFGQSYNSPLHFGNGTRLTVT.

The J gene is TRBJ2-1, the V gene TRBV20-1; D assignment may be TRBD1 or TRBD2 (5 bases each). Germline V gives CDR1 DFQATT, CDR2 SNEGSKA (reference sequence). V lost 0 bases and J lost 0, with 15 bases in between. The length of the CDR3 is 17 residues. CDR3 residues: CSARDMGTDSSYNEQFF. CDR3 nucleotides: TGCAGTGCTAGAGATATGGGGACCGACAGCTCCTACAATGAGCAGTTCTTC.

This clonotype has only a few counts. The genes are TRBV7-2 and TRBJ1-6; D possibly corresponds to TRBD1 (5 bases). The CDR3 loop spans 14 amino acids. Germline V gives CDR1 SGHTA, CDR2 FQGNSA. Between the trimmed V and J ends, which lost 3 bases and 8 bases, there was a span of 11 bases. The CDR3 DNA sequence: TGTGCCAGCAGCTTTGGGGGGGGGTATTCACCCCTCCACTTT. Translated: CASSFGGGYSPLHF.

The J gene is TRBJ2-3, the V gene TRBV13; 7 nucleotides line up with TRBD1. The V gene end was trimmed by 6 bases and the J gene end by 1 base; junction bases not matched to a gene: 4. This CDR3 is 14 amino acids long. Germline-derived CDR1 and CDR2 are PRHDT and FYEKMQ (reference sequence). The CDR3, as DNA: TGTGCCAGCAGGCCAACAGGGGGCACAGATACGCAGTATTTT. Translating gives CASRPTGGTDTQYF.

Only a few counts were recorded for this clonotype. This chain uses TRBV6-4 with TRBJ2-6, with D perhaps matching TRBD1 (5 bases). The germline gives CDR1 MRHNA, CDR2 SNTAGT. V dropped 4 bases and J dropped 4 bases, with 14 bases sitting between them. The CDR3 covers 16 residues. The CDR3 DNA is TGTGCCAGCAGTGGAGCCTCAGGGTCAGGGGCCAACGTCCTGACTTTC. It codes for CASSGASGSGANVLTF.

This clonotype has more than one count but fewer than ten. This rearrangement joins TRBV6-2 or TRBV6-3 to TRBJ2-5, with D tentatively TRBD1 (6 bases). V shed 8 bases and J shed 4 bases, with 11 bases lying between them. The germline V gene encodes CDR1 MNHEY and CDR2 SVGEGT. CDR3 length: 12 amino acids. This chain's CDR3 is CASGNRVETQYF. DNA for the CDR3: TGTGCCAGCGGCAACAGGGTAGAGACCCAGTACTTC.

This chain uses TRBV7-2 with TRBJ2-1; 9 bases line up with TRBD2. This CDR3 comprises 17 residues. Trimming removed 4 bases from V and 8 bases from J; junction bases left unmatched: 15. Germline CDR1 and CDR2: SGHTA and FQGNSA. For the CDR3, the DNA is TGTGCCAGCAGCTCCAGGCCAGGCGGGAGGGCCGTCGATGAGCAGTTCTTC. Its translation: CASSSRPGGRAVDEQFF.

This chain connects TRBV6-1 to TRBJ2-7; TRBD1 is a possible D gene (6 bases). This CDR3 spans 21 amino acids. V lost 4 bases and J lost 3, with 34 bases in between. CDR1 and CDR2 (germline): MNHNS, SASEGT. CDR3 in amino acids: CASSALTFPGAPVRDIYEQYV. The CDR3 bases are TGTGCCAGCAGTGCTCTGACTTTCCCGGGCGCACCCGTACGGGACATCTACGAGCAGTACGTC.

The chain uses TRBV6-1 and TRBJ2-7; D might be TRBD1 (5 bases). Germline V gene data show CDR1 as MNHNS and CDR2 as SASEGT. This CDR3 is 14 amino acids long. Trimming left V 5 bases short and J 3 bases short, with 14 bases between. The DNA of the CDR3 is TGTGCCAGCAGTCTCCAGGGTCTGTTCTACGAGCAGTACTTC. This encodes CASSLQGLFYEQYF.

This clonotype has more than one count but fewer than ten. This chain joins TRBV19 and TRBJ1-5; a weak D match, TRBD1 (6 bases). Germline V gene sequence: CDR1 LNHDA, CDR2 SQIVND (reference sequence). The CDR3 spans 14 residues. The V and J ends lost 8 bases and 1 base respectively, with 12 bases between them. CDR3 residues: CASEIGGSNQPQHF. The CDR3 nucleotides read TGTGCCAGTGAGATAGGGGGAAGCAATCAGCCCCAGCATTTT. The full variable domain, in which reference TRBV19 and TRBJ1-5 provide the parts outside the CDR3, is DGGITQSPKYLFRKEGQNVTLSCEQNLNHDAMYWYRQDPGQGLRLIYYSQIVNDFQKGDIAEGYSVSREKKESFPLTVTSAQKNPTAFYLCASEIGGSNQPQHFGDGTRLSIL.

The sample holds many counts of this clonotype. The J gene is TRBJ2-5, the V gene TRBV7-2; 10 nucleotides align to TRBD2. Germline CDR1 SGHTA, CDR2 FQGNSA. The trim removed 1 base at V and 2 bases at J, leaving 4 bases unmatched. The CDR3 loop spans 16 amino acids. The CDR3, as DNA: TGTGCCAGCAGCTTAGGGCTAGCGGGAGAGCAAGAGACCCAGTACTTC. It codes for CASSLGLAGEQETQYF.

To note about this clonotype: At one of its ends the junction is not consistent with the germline gene, which may arise from a read error. The gene calls are TRBV9 and TRBJ1-6, with 8 positions matching TRBD1. Germline V gene data show CDR1 as SGDLS and CDR2 as YYNGEE. This CDR3 is built from 17 residues. CDR3 DNA sequence: TGTGCCAGCATCGTAACCGAAATGGGACAGGCAAATTCACCCCTCCACTTT. It is translated as CASIVTEMGQANSPLHF. Full variable domain (rest looked up from reference TRBV9 and TRBJ1-6): DSGVTQTPKHLITATGQRVTLRCSPRSGDLSVYWYQQSLDQGLQFLIQYYNGEERAKGNILERFSAQQFPDLHSELNLSSLELGDSALYFCASIVTEMGQANSPLHFGNGTRLTVT.

V usage is TRBV6-2 or TRBV6-3 and J usage is TRBJ2-2; TRBD2 matches 11 bases. The CDR3 spans 14 residues. Trimming removed 6 bases from V and 6 bases from J; junction bases left unmatched: 3. Germline assignment: CDR1 MNHEY and CDR2 SVGEGT. The CDR3 loop reads CASRLAGDAGELFF. The CDR3 DNA reads TGTGCCAGCAGACTAGCGGGAGATGCCGGGGAGCTGTTTTTT.

In this sample, this clonotype turned up many times. CDR3 DNA sequence: TGTGCCAGCAGCCCCGTTGGAGAAGAGACCCAGTACTTC. Residues: CASSPVGEETQYF. The V and J genes are TRBV7-2 and TRBJ2-5; D gene uncertain. The V end was cut by 5 bases, the J end by 3 bases, with 10 bases between. The CDR3 loop spans 13 amino acids. From germline, CDR1 is SGHTA and CDR2 FQGNSA.

This chain links TRBV7-2 with TRBJ2-2; 12 bases fit TRBD2. The V and J ends lost 1 base and 4 bases, in that order; junction bases with no gene match: 7. From germline, CDR1 is SGHTA and CDR2 FQGNSA. This CDR3 is 18 amino acids long. CDR3 nucleotide sequence: TGTGCCAGCAGCTTAGGCCTAGCGGGAGGGCCCGGCACCGGGGAGCTGTTTTTT. Translation: CASSLGLAGGPGTGELFF.